This T cell receptor (beta chain) is drawn from a study of T cell responses to AZD1222 COVID-19 vaccine. Only in-frame clones appear in the TCRdb table, and some are missing; sequencing was by immunoSEQ multiplex PCR. The repertoire holds roughly 120,000 clones, with roughly 90% as singletons. Overall study results and limits: The repertoires were collected only after the peak T cell response. Donors were chiefly white British, with a greater number of females, and clonal diversity was perhaps underestimated.

This clone was observed a single time. What it recognizes is unknown. V lost 2 bases, J lost 7 bases, and 9 bases lay in between. There are 12 residues in the CDR3. Germline-derived CDR1 and CDR2 are MNHEY and SVGAGI. The sequencing here drew on peripheral blood, taken on day 0 of AZD1222 vaccination. The receptor comes from an adult in good health. V usage is TRBV6-5 and J usage is TRBJ2-7, with D hard to call. CDR3: CASSYGEGEQYF. CDR3 sequence (DNA): TGTGCCAGCAGTTACGGTGAAGGGGAGCAGTACTTC.